This TCR beta chain derives from a study of beta chain features in type 1 diabetes. Findings and limits, study-wide: Within each of all four CD4+ subsets, Type 1 diabetes patients had TCRB CDR3s that were moderately but significantly shorter.

Germline-derived CDR1 and CDR2 are SQVTM and ANQGSEA. Trimming at V came to 2 bases and at J to 8 bases, leaving 11 bases not matched to a gene. The CDR3 is made up of 15 amino acids. This clone was counted between two and nine times. What it recognizes is unknown. As every portion of the isolated RNA was reverse transcribed, the sequencing read expressed TCRB transcripts. Produced via immunoSEQ multiplex PCR; TCRdb's table is partial and in-frame only. Among about 360,000 clones listed, around an eighth were seen once. J is TRBJ2-1 and V is TRBV29-1; the match to TRBD1 covers 8 bases. The TCR originated in a young man in good health. The source material was naive CD4+ T cells from blood. CDR3: CSVEITGQGRDEQFF. The DNA of the CDR3 is TGCAGCGTTGAAATAACCGGACAGGGACGAGATGAGCAGTTCTTC.